The following is a T cell receptor (beta chain) sequence with its context. Antigen: not known. CDR1 is SGHKS, CDR2 YYEKEE, per germline (reference sequence). The CDR3 is made up of 14 amino acids. V lost 6 bases, J lost 3 bases, and 12 bases lay in between. These data come from a study of high-grade serous ovarian cancer treatment subgroups. Whole-study results and caveats: Same-patient tumor repertoires overlapped at about 0.095 to 0.79; different patients barely overlapped.

Repertoires were generated with immunoSEQ multiplex PCR, while TCRdb's copy carries only in-frame clones and drops some. Of 1,600 or so clones listed, under 80% are singletons. The tumor samples were collected prior to definitive surgery or chemotherapy. Sample: tumor tissue. The TCR sequence derives from a human donor with high-grade serous ovarian cancer. The chain recombines TRBV5-5 with TRBJ2-2, with D possibly being TRBD2 (5 bases). The DNA for the CDR3 is TGTGCCAGCAAGGAGCGAGGGCACACCGGGGAGCTGTTTTTT. It encodes CASKERGHTGELFF. Full variable domain (rest looked up from reference TRBV5-5 and TRBJ2-2): DAGVTQSPTHLIKTRGQQVTLRCSPISGHKSVSWYQQVLGQGPQFIFQYYEKEERGRGNFPDRFSARQFPNYSSELNVNALLLGDSALYLCASKERGHTGELFFGEGSRLTVL.